This T cell receptor beta chain stems from a study of cytomegalovirus exposure and HLA in healthy donors (dated by TCRdb to the late 2010s). Regarding the complete study: In an earlier analysis of fewer than 750 of the donors, less than 350 Gb of sequence data and 100 million or so unique TCR beta sequences from roughly 190 million T cells were reported. Besides the first cohort of around 700 subjects, a separate validation cohort made up of about 120 different subjects was used. Because of strong linkage in the cohort, roughly 5 DR-DQ haplotypes were treated as single units for association and clustering. To predict cytomegalovirus infection status, the study brought together high-throughput TCR immunosequencing, statistical association of individual TCRs with disease status, and machine learning. To decide whether each TCR beta V gene segment behaved as functional or pseudogenic, an earlier analysis of some 600 of the donors relied on high-throughput TCR beta sequencing. Of the roughly 400 genotyped donors, around 81% fell in the genetic ancestry cluster associated with self-reported Caucasian donors. The aim of the study was to test whether cataloging public T cell receptors could identify signatures of past pathogen exposure. The T cell repertoires of around 730 subjects were profiled by immunosequencing and related to cytomegalovirus serostatus. Class I and class II HLA loci were covered by the typing at four-digit resolution. The later analysis used no new phenotypic data to find candidate immune exposures, relying instead on TCR beta sequences and their occurrence across donors. A later analysis re-analyzed previously published TCR beta repertoires from 650 to 800 donors and added high-resolution HLA genotyping to study TCR occurrence patterns. Typing coverage varied by locus: roughly 620-640 donors for A, B, C, DRB1 and DQB1; some 520 for DQA1; over 600 for DPA1; some 470 for DPB1. On average, about 200,000 unique TCR beta nucleotide sequences were sequenced per donor among 350 to 400 genotyped donors of the cohort, with roughly a sixth of those sequences being non-productive. All discovery cohort repertoires had been generated using a single sequencing platform. In a later genetic analysis, genome-wide SNP genotypes for about 55% of the roughly 700 donors were used, and that subset was treated as a discovery cohort. An early release that covered approximately 600 HLA-typed donors contained approximately 300 gigabases of sequencing data and about 93 million unique TCR sequences. Donor age, sex, ethnicity and CMV serostatus were compiled alongside the repertoire data.

Broad study findings and their caveats: In a later analysis, several top co-occurrence clusters were reported to appear linked to parvovirus B19, influenza, CMV and Epstein-Barr virus. Broadly in line with IMGT annotations, most TCR beta V segments showed up in productive rearrangements about 87% or about 30% of the time in an earlier analysis of around 600 of the donors. Compared with the approximately 670-donor mean, donors in an Asian-associated ancestry cluster had fewer N-insertions in productive TCRs, according to a later genetic analysis. For the cohort, immune exposure information was limited to CMV serostatus. At a false discovery rate of 0.05, a later analysis linked under 20,000 TCR beta sequences to specific HLA alleles. Because counts were too low, under 20 rarely observed V segments, including chromosome 9 orphons, were left out of the earlier analysis of 500 to 650 of the donors. A further reported finding was that TCR beta sequences accurately predicted the HLA-A and HLA-B alleles for most subjects in the first cohort. Correlated functional status among segregating V segments might be attributable to linkage disequilibrium, but an unknown experimental factor could not be ruled out. A cluster of highly shared sequence variants was judged likely to represent a technical artifact of the sequencing pipeline. The cohort was sequenced for TCR beta chains only, and without alpha or paired-chain data the features that could be detected were limited. The authors suggested that the approach could potentially be generalized to other disease states and immunological phenotypes. Across donors, most TCR sequences were observed very rarely, whereas some public TCRs were present in many individuals. A total of roughly 160 TCR beta chains were listed by the study as associated with cytomegalovirus. In both the original and validation cohorts, the classifier was reported to diagnose cytomegalovirus status with high specificity and sensitivity. In a later analysis, most CMV-associated TCR beta chains were found to appear HLA-restricted, with HLA associations seemingly driven largely by CMV exposure. When HLA alleles, especially DR and DQ, strongly co-occurred, TCR associations were difficult to assign to individual alleles. Presence/absence analyses assumed roughly uniform sequencing depth across donors, an assumption that may not hold. Some IMGT-functional V segments, including TRBV6-2 and TRBV6-3, could not be distinguished by the 87-base-pair reads and were therefore excluded. In a later analysis, HLA-associated TCR beta chains were found to be more clonally expanded and to have lower generation probabilities than equally common non-associated chains. In a later genetic analysis, a missense DCLRE1C variant was associated with V-gene and J-gene trimming of TCR beta chains, and the association was replicated in an independent cohort. HLA typing was unavailable for some donors at each locus, so association tests used only the typed subset. In a later analysis, the rate of TCR association differed among HLA loci, with DRB1 alleles having the most associated TCRs and HLA-C alleles having the fewest. A few of the identified cytomegalovirus-associated TCR beta chains were confirmed in vitro to be specific for cytomegalovirus antigens.

Worth noting for this clone: No antigen is known for it. Nothing much larger sits one base from this clone, and base qualities are not available.

The cohort was made up of under 800 healthy bone marrow donors. All cohort members were sampled while nominally healthy, although unrecorded immune exposures were likely present. The donor tested CMV seronegative, placing the donor among the 350 to 400 seronegative members of the cohort. A peripheral blood sample was collected from each donor, and TCR beta sequencing was performed on peripheral blood mononuclear cells. Genomic DNA was extracted from the blood cell samples with the Qiagen DNeasy Blood Extraction Kit. The CDR3 starts with the cysteine, ends with the phenylalanine, and has 14 residues. Only CDR3 DNA is held: 42 bases, read in frame from base 1. Relative to germline, V is missing 3 bases and J is missing 7 bases, with 5 bases of the junction outside any gene match. In the germline V gene, CDR1 corresponds to SGHRS and CDR2 to YFSETQ. The library was built by means of the immunoSEQ multiplex PCR assay. The multiplex PCR relied on a mix of 60 forward primers for TCR Vbeta segments and 13 reverse primers for TCR Jbeta segments. The CDR3 region of rearranged TCR beta genes was amplified from genomic DNA by a multiplex PCR assay. On the Illumina HiSeq System, the amplified TCR beta libraries were sequenced as 87-base-pair reads. The study's own analysis went as follows. In a later analysis, some 80 million unique TCR beta chains were counted across the roughly 700 repertoires, and approximately 11 million of these chains were shared by at least two donors. Raw reads were error-corrected and collapsed into unique sequences by a nearest-neighbor algorithm in which closely related sequences were merged to remove PCR and sequencing errors. CDR3 sequences were aligned to IMGT reference sequences to assign V, D and J gene segments. For a sequence to be retained, at least a six-nucleotide match to both a V gene segment and a J gene segment was required. Rearrangements were classified as productive when the CDR3 lacked stop codons and remained in frame with V and J, and all other rearrangements were classified as non-productive. CDR3 was defined by IMGT convention, running from the second conserved V-encoded cysteine to the conserved J-encoded phenylalanine. Sequences without an unambiguous match to a single V gene segment were excluded from the earlier analysis of 500 to 700 of the donors. An earlier analysis of 500 to 700 of the donors classified V segments as functional when productive rearrangements were above 56.7% and as segregating when the standard deviation between donors was above 5%. A statistical classification framework was built for diagnosing cytomegalovirus status from the catalog of TCR beta chain sequences. A later analysis assigned V and J genes by comparing TCR nucleotide sequences with IMGT/GENE-DB human TR gene sequences. The TCRdist pipeline was used in a later analysis to assign CDR3 sequences and most-parsimonious VDJ recombination scenarios. In a later analysis, each TCR beta chain was defined by its CDR3 amino acid sequence together with its V-gene family, and reads lacking a unique V-gene family were excluded. In a later analysis, a few hundred highly shared, low-generation-probability nucleotide sequences were removed to address suspected cross-contamination and a sequencing artifact. A later analysis calculated a clonal expansion index for each public chain from normalized within-repertoire ranks of inferred template counts. In a later analysis, generation probabilities were computed with a VDJ recombination model fitted to out-of-frame rearrangements, and the resulting probabilities were checked against IGoR. A later analysis scored TCR-TCR, TCR-HLA and TCR-CMV co-occurrence with hypergeometric tests, applying a repertoire-size bias correction to TCR pairs. False discovery rates were estimated in a later analysis by permuting HLA or CMV assignments 20 times. In a later analysis, co-occurring TCRs were grouped using DBSCAN, with TCRdist sequence similarity added in when clustering inside HLA-allele-positive subsets. Repertoires with fewer than 30,000 or more than 120,000 public chains, plus five repertoires with anomalous nucleotide sharing, were excluded from co-occurrence clustering. As stored in TCRdb, this immuneACCESS dataset retains in-frame rearrangements with V and J assigned. A fraction of the clones does not appear; measured against another copy, unresolved V genes explain less than half of the discrepancy, and the remainder lacks a known reason. V and J calls and clone size are given by that table; D and trimming were obtained from the DNA. Within this sample are 85,000 to 130,000 clones, with about two thirds of them counted one time only. Of the sample, roughly 0.79% is held by the ten largest clones.

This receptor was obtained from a boy under 18 in good health and CMV-seronegative. The V gene is TRBV5-1 and the J gene is TRBJ1-5; 9 middle bases align to TRBD1. Input material: PBMCs. The CDR3 region: CASSSTGGEQPQHF. The nucleotide sequence reads TGCGCCAGCAGCTCGACAGGGGGTGAACAGCCCCAGCATTTT. The full variable domain, with segments outside the CDR3 supplied by the reference TRBV5-1 and TRBJ1-5 proteins, appears as KAGVTQTPRYLIKTRGQQVTLSCSPISGHRSVSWYQQTPGQGLQFLFEYFSETQRNKGNFPGRFSGRQFSNSRSEMNVSTLELGDSALYLCASSSTGGEQPQHFGDGTRLSIL.